This T cell receptor (beta chain) derives from a study of OX40 agonist ivuxolimab in advanced cancers. Whole-study results and caveats: Antigen specificity was not determined for the expanded peripheral T cells. At 0.1 to 3.0 mg/kg and by week 6, clonal expansion occurred in CD4+ and CD8+ blood T cells.

The CDR3 contains 17 residues. V gave up 5 bases and J gave up 4 bases, with 20 bases separating them. Germline CDR1 reads SGHVS; CDR2 reads FNYEAQ. With respect to this clone: What it binds is unknown.

Repertoires were generated with immunoSEQ multiplex PCR, while TCRdb's copy carries only in-frame clones and drops some. Of about 24,000 clones listed, roughly 91% are singletons. The genes are TRBV7-6 and TRBJ1-4; TRBD1 is a possible D gene (5 bases). The TCR originated in an adult with an advanced solid tumor such as melanoma, head and neck, liver or kidney cancer. Material: CD4+ or CD8+ T cells sorted from blood, obtained in a trial of the OX40 agonist ivuxolimab. CDR3 nucleotides: TGTGCCAGCAGCCCCTGGGGGTCCGCCTCCCTTAATGAAAAACTGTTTTTT. This sequence encodes CASSPWGSASLNEKLFF.